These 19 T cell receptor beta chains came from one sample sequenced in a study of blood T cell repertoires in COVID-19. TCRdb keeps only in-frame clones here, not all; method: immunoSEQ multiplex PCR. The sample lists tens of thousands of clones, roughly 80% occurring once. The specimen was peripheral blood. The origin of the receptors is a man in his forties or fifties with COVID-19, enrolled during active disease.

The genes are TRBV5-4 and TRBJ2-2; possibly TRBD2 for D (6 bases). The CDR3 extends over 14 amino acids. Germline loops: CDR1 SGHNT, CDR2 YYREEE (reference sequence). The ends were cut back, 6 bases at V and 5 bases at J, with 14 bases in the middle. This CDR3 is CASTPGLLTGELFF. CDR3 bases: TGTGCCAGCACTCCGGGACTCCTAACCGGGGAGCTGTTTTTT.

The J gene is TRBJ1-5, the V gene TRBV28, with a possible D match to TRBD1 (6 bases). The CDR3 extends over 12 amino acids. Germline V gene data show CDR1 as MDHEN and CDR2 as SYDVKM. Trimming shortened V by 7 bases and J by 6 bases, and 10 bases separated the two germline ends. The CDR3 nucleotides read TGTGCCAGCAACAAACAGGGTCAGCCCCAGCATTTT. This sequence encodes CASNKQGQPQHF.

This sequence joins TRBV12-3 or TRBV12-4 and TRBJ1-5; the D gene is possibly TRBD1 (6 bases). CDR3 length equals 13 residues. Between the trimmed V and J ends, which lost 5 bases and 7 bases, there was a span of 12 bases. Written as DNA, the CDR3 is TGTGCCAGCAGTCACAGGGAAGGCCAGCCCCAGCATTTT. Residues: CASSHREGQPQHF.

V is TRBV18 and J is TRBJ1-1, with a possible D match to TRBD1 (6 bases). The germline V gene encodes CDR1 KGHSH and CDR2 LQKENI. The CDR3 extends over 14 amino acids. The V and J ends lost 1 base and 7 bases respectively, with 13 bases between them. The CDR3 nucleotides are TGTGCCAGCTCACCACGGGACCAGACAGGTGAAGCTTTCTTT. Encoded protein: CASSPRDQTGEAFF.

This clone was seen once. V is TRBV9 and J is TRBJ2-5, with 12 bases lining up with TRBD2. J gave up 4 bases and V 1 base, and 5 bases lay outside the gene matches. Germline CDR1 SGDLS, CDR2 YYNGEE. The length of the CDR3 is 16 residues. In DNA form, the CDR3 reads TGTGCCAGCAGCGTATCCGCTAGCGGGGGGGCAGAGACCCAGTACTTC. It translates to CASSVSASGGAETQYF.

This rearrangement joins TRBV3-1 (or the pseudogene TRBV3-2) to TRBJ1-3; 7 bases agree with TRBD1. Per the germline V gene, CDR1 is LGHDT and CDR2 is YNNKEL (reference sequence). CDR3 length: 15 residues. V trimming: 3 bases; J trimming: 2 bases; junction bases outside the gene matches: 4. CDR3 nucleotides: TGTGCCAGCAGCCAGGAGGGGGCGGCTGGAAACACCATATATTTT. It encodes CASSQEGAAGNTIYF.

DNA of the CDR3: TGCAGCGTCGCTCTAACAGGGGCCTACGAGCAGTACTTC. It translates to CSVALTGAYEQYF. The rearrangement uses TRBV29-1 and TRBJ2-7; TRBD1 matches 7 bases. The CDR3 length is 13 residues. J was trimmed by 2 bases and V by 6 bases; bases with no gene match: 7. The germline V gene encodes CDR1 SQVTM and CDR2 ANQGSEA.

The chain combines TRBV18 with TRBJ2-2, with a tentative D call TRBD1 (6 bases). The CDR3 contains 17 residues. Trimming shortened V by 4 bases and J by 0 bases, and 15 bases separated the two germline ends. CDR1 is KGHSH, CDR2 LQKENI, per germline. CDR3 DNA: TGTGCCAGCTCACTAAACCGGGACACCGCGAACACCGGGGAGCTGTTTTTT. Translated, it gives CASSLNRDTANTGELFF. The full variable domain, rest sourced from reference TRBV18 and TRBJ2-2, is NAGVMQNPRHLVRRRGQEARLRCSPMKGHSHVYWYRQLPEEGLKFMVYLQKENIIDESGMPKERFSAEFPKEGPSILRIQQVVRGDSAAYFCASSLNRDTANTGELFFGEGSRLTVL.

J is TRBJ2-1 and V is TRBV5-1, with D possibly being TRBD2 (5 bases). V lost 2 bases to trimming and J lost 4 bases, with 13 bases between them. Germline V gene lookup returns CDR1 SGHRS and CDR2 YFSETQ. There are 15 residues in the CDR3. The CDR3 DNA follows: TGCGCCAGCAGCTTTCGGGGTCCCCCGTACAATGAGCAGTTCTTC. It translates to CASSFRGPPYNEQFF. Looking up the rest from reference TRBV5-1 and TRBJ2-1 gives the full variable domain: KAGVTQTPRYLIKTRGQQVTLSCSPISGHRSVSWYQQTPGQGLQFLFEYFSETQRNKGNFPGRFSGRQFSNSRSEMNVSTLELGDSALYLCASSFRGPPYNEQFFGPGTRLTVL.

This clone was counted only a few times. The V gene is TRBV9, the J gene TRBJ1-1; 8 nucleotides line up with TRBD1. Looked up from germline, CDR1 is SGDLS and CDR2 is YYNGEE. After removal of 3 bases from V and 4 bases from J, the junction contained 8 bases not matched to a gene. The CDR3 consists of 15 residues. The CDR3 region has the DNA TGTGCCAGCAGCGGAACACAGGGGGGGATCACTGAAGCTTTCTTT. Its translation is CASSGTQGGITEAFF.

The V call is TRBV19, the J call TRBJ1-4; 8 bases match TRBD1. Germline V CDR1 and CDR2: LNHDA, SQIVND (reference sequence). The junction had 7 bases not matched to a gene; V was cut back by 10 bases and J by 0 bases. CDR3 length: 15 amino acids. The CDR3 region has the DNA TGTGCCACCAACCCACAGGGGGCAACTAATGAAAAACTGTTTTTT. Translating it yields CATNPQGATNEKLFF.

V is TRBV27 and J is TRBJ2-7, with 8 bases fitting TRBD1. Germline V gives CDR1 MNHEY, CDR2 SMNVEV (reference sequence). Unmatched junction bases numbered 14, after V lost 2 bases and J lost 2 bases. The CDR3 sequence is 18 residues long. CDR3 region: CASSLKHFGTGMTYEQYF. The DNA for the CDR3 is TGTGCCAGCAGTTTAAAGCATTTTGGGACAGGTATGACCTACGAGCAGTACTTC.

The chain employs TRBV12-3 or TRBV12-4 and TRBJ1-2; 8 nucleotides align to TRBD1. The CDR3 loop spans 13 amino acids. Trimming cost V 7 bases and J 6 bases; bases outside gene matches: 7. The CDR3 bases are TGTGCCAGCACCAGACAGGGGCGAGATGGCTACACCTTC. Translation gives CASTRQGRDGYTF.

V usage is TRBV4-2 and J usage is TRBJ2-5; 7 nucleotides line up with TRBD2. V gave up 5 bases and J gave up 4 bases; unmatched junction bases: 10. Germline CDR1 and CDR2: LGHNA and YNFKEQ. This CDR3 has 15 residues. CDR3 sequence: CASSKAGGRAETQYF. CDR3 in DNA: TGTGCCAGCAGCAAGGCCGGGGGGAGGGCAGAGACCCAGTACTTC.

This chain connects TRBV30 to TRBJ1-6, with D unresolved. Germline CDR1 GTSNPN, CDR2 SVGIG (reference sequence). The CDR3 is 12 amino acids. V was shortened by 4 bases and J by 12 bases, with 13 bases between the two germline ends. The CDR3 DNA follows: TGTGCCTGGACCCGCACGCTAGGACCCCTCCACTTT. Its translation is CAWTRTLGPLHF.

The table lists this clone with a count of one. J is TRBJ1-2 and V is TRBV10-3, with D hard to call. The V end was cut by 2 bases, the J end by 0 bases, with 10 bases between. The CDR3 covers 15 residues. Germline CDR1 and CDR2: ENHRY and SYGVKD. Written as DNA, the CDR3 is TGTGCCATCAGTGAGCAAACAGCGGCTAACTATGGCTACACCTTC. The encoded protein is CAISEQTAANYGYTF.

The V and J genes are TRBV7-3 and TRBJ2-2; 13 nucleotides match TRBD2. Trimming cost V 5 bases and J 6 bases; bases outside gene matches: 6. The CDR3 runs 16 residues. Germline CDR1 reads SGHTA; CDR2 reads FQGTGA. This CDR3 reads CASSPPGLAGAGELFF. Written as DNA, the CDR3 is TGTGCCAGCAGCCCACCAGGACTAGCGGGGGCCGGGGAGCTGTTTTTT.

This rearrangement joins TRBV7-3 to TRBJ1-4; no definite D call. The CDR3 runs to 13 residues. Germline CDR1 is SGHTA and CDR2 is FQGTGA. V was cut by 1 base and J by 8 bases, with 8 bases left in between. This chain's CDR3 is CASSLMYREKLFF. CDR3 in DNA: TGTGCCAGCAGCTTAATGTATAGAGAAAAACTGTTTTTT.

This CDR3 reads CASSDGGETQYF. The CDR3 nucleotides read TGTGCCAGCAGCGACGGGGGTGAGACCCAGTACTTC. The chain recombines TRBV5-4 with TRBJ2-5, with D perhaps matching TRBD2 (6 bases). The CDR3 covers 12 residues. Germline-derived CDR1 and CDR2 are SGHNT and YYREEE (reference sequence). With 4 bases removed from V and 5 bases from J, the gap between germline ends came to 9 bases.